This is a list of T cell receptor beta chains from one sample in a study of blood T cell repertoires in COVID-19. Sequencing was performed with immunoSEQ multiplex PCR; in TCRdb, only in-frame clones are kept and a portion is missing. Altogether approximately 250,000 clones are present, approximately 86% being singletons, with the ten largest covering about an eighth. Material: peripheral blood. The receptors were sampled from a woman between 70 and 85 years old with COVID-19, enrolled during active disease. CDR3s include the opening cysteine and the closing phenylalanine or tryptophan. D genes are given only for firm matches. Clone size is not always given. Where it is, it says once, few, many or a class for expanded clones.

d_call j_call v_call clone_size cdr3_nt cdr3_aa
NA TRBJ2-1 TRBV27 NA TGTGCCAGCAGTTCCTGGCTAGGCGGGGAGCAGTTCTTC CASSSWLGGEQFF
NA TRBJ2-7 TRBV6-5 NA TGTGCCAGCAAACGGCAGGAAGACTCCTACGAGCAGTACTTC CASKRQEDSYEQYF
TRBD2 TRBJ2-3 TRBV9 NA TGTGCCAGCAGCGGTAGCGGGGGGGGGAGCACAGATACGCAGTATTTT CASSGSGGGSTDTQYF
TRBD2 TRBJ2-7 TRBV10-3 NA TGTGCCATCAGTACGACTAGCGGGGGCCTCTCCTACGAGCAGTACTTC CAISTTSGGLSYEQYF
TRBD2 TRBJ2-7 TRBV15 NA TGTGCCACCAGCAGAGGCGGGACTAGCGGGCCAAGCTCCTACGAGCAGTACTTC CATSRGGTSGPSSYEQYF
NA TRBJ1-6 TRBV5-4 NA TGTGCCAGCAGCCCAGGGACTTTTAATTCACCCCTCCACTTT CASSPGTFNSPLHF
TRBD1 TRBJ2-5 TRBV24-1 NA TGTGCCACCAGTGATTCCGGGACAGGGCGGGTGGAGACCCAGTACTTC CATSDSGTGRVETQYF
NA TRBJ1-1 TRBV4-2 NA TGTGCCAGCAGCCAAGAGGAGCGGGGGAACACTGAAGCTTTCTTT CASSQEERGNTEAFF
TRBD1 TRBJ2-7 TRBV30 NA TGTGCCTGGAGGGAGACAGGGGCCGCTTCCTACGAGCAGTACTTC CAWRETGAASYEQYF
TRBD1 TRBJ2-1 TRBV18 NA TGTGCCAGCTCACTACAGGGGGTCCCCTACAATGAGCAGTTCTTC CASSLQGVPYNEQFF
NA TRBJ2-4 TRBV29-1 NA TGCAGCGTGATCATCCAGGGAGCCAAAAACATTCAGTACTTC CSVIIQGAKNIQYF
NA TRBJ1-2 TRBV5-1 NA TGCGCCAGCAATGACAACCTCGGTGGCTACACCTTC CASNDNLGGYTF
NA TRBJ1-4 TRBV2 few TGTGCCAGCAGTGTTGCAAGGGGCGACGGAAAACTGTTTTTT CASSVARGDGKLFF
TRBD1 TRBJ1-1 TRBV28 NA TGTGCCAGCATCACTAGGGACAGTCTGAGGGCTTTCTTT CASITRDSLRAFF
NA TRBJ1-2 TRBV28 NA TGTGCCAGCACCCCCCCGGGACTATATGGCTACACCTTC CASTPPGLYGYTF
NA TRBJ2-7 TRBV7-9 NA TGTGCCAGCAGCTTAGGTGGGACTTACTACGAGCAGTACTTC CASSLGGTYYEQYF
TRBD1 TRBJ2-1 TRBV29-1 NA TGCAGCGTCGCCTCGACAGGGGCCTCCCGGCTGAATGAGCAGTTCTTC CSVASTGASRLNEQFF
NA TRBJ2-7 TRBV27 NA TGTGCCAGCAGTTTTGGGCCGTGGGGAACAGGGACCTACGAGCAGTACTTC CASSFGPWGTGTYEQYF
TRBD2 TRBJ2-1 TRBV30 NA TGTGCCTGGAGTGTCCCTAGCGGGGGGACCAATGAGCAGTTCTTC CAWSVPSGGTNEQFF
TRBD2 TRBJ2-3 TRBV5-8 NA TGTGCCAGCAGCTTGCTCTTAAGCGGGGGGGCGAATACAGATACGCAGTATTTT CASSLLLSGGANTDTQYF
NA TRBJ1-1 TRBV11-2 NA TGTGCCAGCAGCTCCTCGGGGGGGAACACTGAAGCTTTCTTT CASSSSGGNTEAFF
NA TRBJ2-5 TRBV3-1/TRBV3-2 NA TGTGCCAGCAGCCCTAGTCGCGAGACCCAGTACTTC CASSPSRETQYF